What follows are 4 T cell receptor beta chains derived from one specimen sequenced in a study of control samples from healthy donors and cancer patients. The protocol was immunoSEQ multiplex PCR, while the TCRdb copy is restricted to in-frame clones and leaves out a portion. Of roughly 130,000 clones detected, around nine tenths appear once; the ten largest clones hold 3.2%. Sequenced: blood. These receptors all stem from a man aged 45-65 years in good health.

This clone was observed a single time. CDR3 in DNA: TGTGCCAGCACCTGGGCGGGGGGCTGGAATGAGCAGTTCTTC. Protein product: CASTWAGGWNEQFF. This chain connects TRBV27 to TRBJ2-1; TRBD2 matches at 8 bases. Germline V CDR1 and CDR2: MNHEY, SMNVEV (reference sequence). The junction had 9 bases not matched to a gene; V was cut back by 7 bases and J by 7 bases. This CDR3 comprises 14 residues.

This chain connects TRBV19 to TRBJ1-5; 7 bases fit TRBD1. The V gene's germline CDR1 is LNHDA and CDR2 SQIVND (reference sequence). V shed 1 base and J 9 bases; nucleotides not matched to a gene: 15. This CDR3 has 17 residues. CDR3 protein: CASSIADTGATSWPQHF. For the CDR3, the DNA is TGTGCCAGTAGTATAGCCGATACAGGGGCCACCAGTTGGCCCCAGCATTTT.

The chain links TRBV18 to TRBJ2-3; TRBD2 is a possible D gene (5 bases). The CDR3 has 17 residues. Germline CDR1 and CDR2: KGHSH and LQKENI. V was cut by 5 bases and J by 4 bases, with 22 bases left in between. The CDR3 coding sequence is TGTGCCAGCTCATCTAGCTTTGGGGAGTTGTCATCAGATACGCAGTATTTT. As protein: CASSSSFGELSSDTQYF.

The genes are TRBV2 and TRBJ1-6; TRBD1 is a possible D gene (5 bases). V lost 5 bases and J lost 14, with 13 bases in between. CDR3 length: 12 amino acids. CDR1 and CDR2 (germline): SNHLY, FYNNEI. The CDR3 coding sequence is TGTGCCAGCAGTATAGTGGGGGGAACCCTCCACTTT. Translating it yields CASSIVGGTLHF.